This T cell receptor (beta chain) appears in the sequencing data of a study of blood T cell repertoires in COVID-19. Overall study context: Nucleic acid was either cDNA or gDNA, and it came from T cells, B-cell-depleted T cells, or PBMCs.

As for this clone: The identical CDR3 is also encoded by other nucleotide sequences in the sample.

Authors' data handling: Amplification of reference gene primers provided the estimated nucleated cell counts. Clones were sequenced by immunoSEQ multiplex PCR, and TCRdb holds only the in-frame ones, with some missing. V, J and clone size reflect that table, while D and trimming were determined from the DNA. The table includes 80,000 to 95,000 clones, approximately 88% detected once. CDR1 is SEHNR and CDR2 is FQNEAQ in the germline V gene (reference sequence). Trimming pared 5 bases from V and 3 bases from J, leaving 8 bases between. This CDR3 comprises 12 residues. This rearrangement joins TRBV7-9 to TRBJ2-7; D might be TRBD1 (6 bases). The specimen sequenced was peripheral blood. The source of this sequence is an elderly woman with active or convalescent COVID-19. CDR3 sequence: CASSEQGYEQYF. Written as DNA, the CDR3 is TGTGCCAGCAGCGAACAGGGCTACGAGCAGTACTTC.